The source of this T cell receptor (beta chain) is a study of T cells after posttransplantation cyclophosphamide (dated by TCRdb to about 2016). Turning to the overall study: The study tracked T cell repertoire reconstitution by TRB sequencing after myeloablative bone marrow transplantation using posttransplantation cyclophosphamide as GVHD prophylaxis. Public TRB sequences were compared against a database of over 3,000 sequences linked to responses to pathogens, tumor antigens, self-antigens and alloantigens. Because TRA and TRB clonality correlated tightly in roughly nine samples, later TCR analyses were limited to TRB. In 3 patients, TRB sequencing was also performed on up to 3 more blood samples taken 2 to 5.2 years after transplant, and in 4 patients, pretransplant blood was also TRB-sequenced. Antigen receptor sequencing covered samples from about 40 PTCy-treated patients and about 17 of their related bone marrow donors. TRB sequencing was performed on blood from all 35 or so PTCy patients with 1-year posttransplant specimens. The full study reports these points: Across approximately 41 patients, TRB clonality was highly associated with recipient CMV seropositivity and CMV reactivation, and PTCy diversity was similar to diversity in CNI/methotrexate controls. Donor-recipient similarity was low at 1-2 months but increased during the first year, and donor CD8+ memory clones often dominated later blood repertoires. The TRB repertoires of T cells infiltrating skin or GI tract showed only limited overlap with the TRB repertoires of T cells in blood.

This clone is regarded as medium-sized (0.01 to 0.1%). Its target antigen remains unknown. Per-base qualities were not stored, and no clone one base away is much larger. In the germline V gene, CDR1 corresponds to SGHDN and CDR2 to FVKESK. V and J lose 2 bases and 3 bases, and a span of 13 bases separates them. The CDR3 measures 15 amino acids from cysteine to phenylalanine. Only CDR3 DNA is held: 45 bases, read in frame from base 1. Genomic DNA was the input for TRB sequencing, which was run either with the immunoSEQ assay at survey resolution or with the hsTCRB kit. The published analysis was carried out like this. The immunoSEQ software was used for initial read processing, and the LymphoSeq R package was used for repertoire analyses. Clonality was calculated as 1 minus normalized Shannon entropy, and the Gini coefficient was also calculated for each TRB dataset. Phenotypes of unsorted samples were inferred by mapping TRB sequences from sorted subsets of the recipient or donor onto unsorted samples of the same recipient. This is the immuneACCESS table as TCRdb keeps it, with only in-frame sequences that have V and J called. A part of the clones is gone; compared with another copy, unresolved V genes explain less than half, and the rest is unexplained. That table furnishes V, J and clone size, whereas the DNA furnished D and trimming. The sample features thousands of clones, and none is a singleton. Approximately 9% of the sample lies in the top ten.

The treatment or condition label for this specimen denotes: high-dose cyclophosphamide on days +3 and +4 as single-agent GVHD prophylaxis. Busulfan and fludarabine conditioning, a related or unrelated marrow graft, and cyclophosphamide on days +3 and +4 were given to PTCy patients. The PTCy-treated patients were drawn from a prospective, multi-institutional clinical trial. Peripheral blood and bone marrow mononuclear cells were isolated by Ficoll-Hypaque density centrifugation and cryopreserved. The sequence was obtained from a female patient aged 50-59 years who received an allogeneic stem cell transplant from a related donor, was CMV-positive, and had no GVHD. Once a transplant has taken place, some T cells may be donor derived. The sequences come from PBMCs, collected 32 days after allogeneic stem cell transplant with posttransplant cyclophosphamide. The sequence links TRBV14 to TRBJ1-1; the D gene is not confidently resolved. The CDR3 sequence is CASSQIGRGDTEAFF. Here is the DNA: TGTGCCAGCAGCCAAATAGGGCGAGGAGACACTGAAGCTTTCTTT. Supplemented by the reference TRBV14 and TRBJ1-1 proteins around the CDR3, the complete variable domain is EAGVTQFPSHSVIEKGQTVTLRCDPISGHDNLYWYRRVMGKEIKFLLHFVKESKQDESGMPNNRFLAERTGGTYSTLKVQPAELEDSGVYFCASSQIGRGDTEAFFGQGTRLTVV.